This T cell receptor (beta chain) came from a study of cytomegalovirus exposure and HLA in healthy donors. The PCR made use of 60 Vbeta and 13 Jbeta primers. Here immunoSEQ multiplex PCR was the method, and the copy in TCRdb shows in-frame clones only, minus some. The sample lists 100,000 to 150,000 clones, almost 85% occurring once. General observations from the study: Later analysis found that TCR beta chains associated with HLA were more clonally expanded than other, equally common chains. The authors later found TCR association rates varying by HLA locus, with DRB1 most and HLA-C fewest. A previous analysis found most TCR beta V segments productive roughly 90% or roughly 30% of the time.

Comment on this clone: The target antigen is unknown.

The germline gives CDR1 SEHNR, CDR2 FQNEAQ (reference sequence). Deletions cut 2 bases from V and 6 bases from J, with 20 bases between. The CDR3 is 16 residues long. The V gene is TRBV7-9, the J gene TRBJ2-7, with a tentative D call TRBD2 (6 bases). The sample comprised PBMCs. The TCR originated in a boy under 10 years old in good health and CMV-seronegative. The CDR3 protein is CASSLLRGDGPLEQYF. The CDR3, as DNA: TGTGCCAGCAGCTTATTGCGGGGTGACGGGCCTCTCGAGCAGTACTTC. Full variable domain (rest looked up from reference TRBV7-9 and TRBJ2-7): DTGVSQNPRHKITKRGQNVTFRCDPISEHNRLYWYRQTLGQGPEFLTYFQNEAQLEKSRLLSDRFSAERPKGSFSTLEIQRTEQGDSAMYLCASSLLRGDGPLEQYFGPGTRLTVT.